This T cell receptor beta chain was recorded in a study of shared clonotypes between healthy human individuals. Background on the study: Donor ages ranged 18 to 49 years: a couple of women, a few men.

Sequencing used immunoSEQ multiplex PCR; TCRdb keeps in-frame clones, though not all of them. The table has about 520,000 clones, 65% to 85% seen once; the top ten hold roughly an eighth. CDR3 size: 15 residues. Germline CDR1 SGHTA, CDR2 FQGNSA. Trimming pared 5 bases from V and 0 bases from J, leaving 11 bases between. Input material: PBMCs. The chain joins TRBV7-2 to TRBJ1-3; no definite D call. The origin of this receptor is a woman aged 40 to 55 in good health. Some clones in this sample may be carry-over from other donors' samples. CDR3: CASSPDWLSGNTIYF. The CDR3 bases are TGTGCCAGCAGCCCGGACTGGCTCTCTGGAAACACCATATATTTT. The variable domain in full, with the rest retrieved from reference TRBV7-2 and TRBJ1-3, is GAGVSQSPSNKVTEKGKDVELRCDPISGHTALYWYRQSLGQGLEFLIYFQGNSAPDKSGLPSDRFSAERTGGSVSTLTIQRTQQEDSAVYLCASSPDWLSGNTIYFGEGSWLTVV.